This T cell receptor beta chain was found in a study of blood T cell repertoires in COVID-19. In the study overall: Sites in the United States, Italy and Spain provided acute and convalescent COVID-19 samples.

Original processing notes: Estimated nucleated cell counts came from reference gene primer amplification. This table comes from immunoSEQ multiplex PCR, and its TCRdb copy is limited to in-frame clones, with some not included. That table supplies the V and J calls and clone size; D and trimming were determined from the DNA. This table has roughly 200,000 clones, roughly 89% appearing once. V dropped 4 bases and J dropped 4; count of bases not matched to a gene: 9. The CDR3 spans 15 residues. In germline, CDR1 is MGHRA, CDR2 YSYEKL. The specimen sequenced was peripheral blood. This TCR was sampled from a man in his sixties who had recovered from COVID-19. The chain combines TRBV4-1 with TRBJ1-1; 7 nucleotides match TRBD1. CDR3 DNA sequence: TGCGCCAGCAGCCTTTGGGACAGTGCTGGCACTGAAGCTTTCTTT. This encodes CASSLWDSAGTEAFF.